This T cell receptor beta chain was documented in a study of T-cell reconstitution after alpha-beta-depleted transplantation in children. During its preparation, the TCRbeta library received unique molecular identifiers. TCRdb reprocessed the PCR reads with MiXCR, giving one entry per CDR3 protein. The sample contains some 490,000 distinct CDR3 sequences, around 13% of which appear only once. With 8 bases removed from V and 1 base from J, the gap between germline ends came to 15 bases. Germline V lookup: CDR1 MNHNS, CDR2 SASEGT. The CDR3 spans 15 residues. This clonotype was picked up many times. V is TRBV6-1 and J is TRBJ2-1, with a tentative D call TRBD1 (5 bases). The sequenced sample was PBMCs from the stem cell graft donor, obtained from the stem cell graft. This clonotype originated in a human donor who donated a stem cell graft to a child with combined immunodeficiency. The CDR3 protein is CASRRAGFSYNEQFF. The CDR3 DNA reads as TGTGCCAGCCGCCGGGCAGGGTTTTCCTACAATGAGCAGTTCTTC.